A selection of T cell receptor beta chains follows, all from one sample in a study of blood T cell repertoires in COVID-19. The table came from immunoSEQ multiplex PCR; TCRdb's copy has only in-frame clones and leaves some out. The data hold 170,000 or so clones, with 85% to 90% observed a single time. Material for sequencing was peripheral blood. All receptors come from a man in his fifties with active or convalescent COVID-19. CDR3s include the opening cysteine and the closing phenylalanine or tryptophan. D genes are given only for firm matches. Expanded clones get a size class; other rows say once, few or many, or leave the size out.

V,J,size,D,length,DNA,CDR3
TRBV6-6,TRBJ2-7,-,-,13,TGTGCCAGCAGTCCCACAGGATCTTACGAGCAGTACTTC,CASSPTGSYEQYF
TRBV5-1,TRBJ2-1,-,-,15,TGCGCCAGCAGCCCCATCGGGGGACTCAACAATGAGCAGTTCTTC,CASSPIGGLNNEQFF
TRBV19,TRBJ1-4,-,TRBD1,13,TGTGCCAGTAGGGGACAGTTGCTCGAAAAACTGTTTTTT,CASRGQLLEKLFF
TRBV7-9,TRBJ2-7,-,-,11,TGTGCCAGCAGCGGCCTTTACGAGCAGTACTTC,CASSGLYEQYF
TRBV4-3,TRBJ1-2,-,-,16,TGCGCCAGCAGCCAATTTGACAGACCCTTTTACTATGGCTACACCTTC,CASSQFDRPFYYGYTF
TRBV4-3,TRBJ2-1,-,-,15,TGCGCCAGCAGCCTAAACTCTCTTACGTACAATGAGCAGTTCTTC,CASSLNSLTYNEQFF
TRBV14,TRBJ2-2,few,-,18,TGTGCCAGCAGGCGGCCCCTGCGGGACCGGGATAACACCGGGGAGCTGTTTTTT,CASRRPLRDRDNTGELFF
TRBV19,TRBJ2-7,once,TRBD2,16,TGTGCCAGTAGTACCTCCGGCGGGAGTAAGAGGTACGAGCAGTACTTC,CASSTSGGSKRYEQYF
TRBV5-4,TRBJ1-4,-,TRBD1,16,TGTGCCAGCAGCCGCAACGACAGGGGTGCTAATGAAAAACTGTTTTTT,CASSRNDRGANEKLFF
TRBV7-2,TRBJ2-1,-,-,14,TGTGCCACCGCGGAGGGGGGGAGCTACAATGAGCAGTTCTTC,CATAEGGSYNEQFF
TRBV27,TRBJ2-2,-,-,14,TGTGCCAGCACCCCAGGCAGGAACACCGGGGAGCTGTTTTTT,CASTPGRNTGELFF
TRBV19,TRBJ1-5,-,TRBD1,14,TGTGCCAGTAGTGCCCGGGACAGAAATCAGCCCCAGCATTTT,CASSARDRNQPQHF
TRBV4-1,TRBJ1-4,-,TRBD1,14,TGCGCCAGCAGCCCAACAGGGGTATTCGGAAAACTGTTTTTT,CASSPTGVFGKLFF
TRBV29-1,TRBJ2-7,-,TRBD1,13,TGCAGCGTCCTCGGGCAGGGGGCTAGGGAGCAGTACTTC,CSVLGQGAREQYF
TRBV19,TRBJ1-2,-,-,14,TGTGCCAGTAGTATTACGTGGGCAGGGGATGGCTACACCTTC,CASSITWAGDGYTF
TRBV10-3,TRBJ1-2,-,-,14,TGTGCCATCAGTGCACAGGGCTCGGACTATGGCTACACCTTC,CAISAQGSDYGYTF
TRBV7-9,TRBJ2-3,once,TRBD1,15,TGTGCCAGCAGCCCCCGACAGGGGAGCACAGATACGCAGTATTTT,CASSPRQGSTDTQYF
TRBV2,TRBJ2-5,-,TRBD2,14,TGTGCCAGCAGTCAGACTAGCATTTCGGAGACCCAGTACTTC,CASSQTSISETQYF
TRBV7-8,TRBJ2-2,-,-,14,TGTGCCAGCAGCGAGATCCCGAACACCGGGGAGCTGTTTTTT,CASSEIPNTGELFF
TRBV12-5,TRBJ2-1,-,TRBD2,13,TGTGCTAGTGGTTTGGTAGGGACTAAGTCGCCGTTCTTC,CASGLVGTKSPFF
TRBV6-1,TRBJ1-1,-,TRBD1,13,TGTGCCAGCAGTGAGCAGGGGGTGACTGAAGCTTTCTTT,CASSEQGVTEAFF
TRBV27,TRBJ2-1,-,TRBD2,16,TGTGCCAGCAGCCGCAGACTAGCCCCCTCCTACAATGAGCAGTTCTTC,CASSRRLAPSYNEQFF
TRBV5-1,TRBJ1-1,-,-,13,TGCGCCAGCAGCTTGGGGCTGAACACTGAAGCTTTCTTT,CASSLGLNTEAFF
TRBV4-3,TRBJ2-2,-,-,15,TGCGCCGCCTCAAGGGGCAGGGTGGACACCGGGGAGCTGTTTTTT,CAASRGRVDTGELFF
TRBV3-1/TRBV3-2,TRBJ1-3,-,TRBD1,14,TGTGCCAGCAGCCAAGACAGGGGGGGAAACACCATATATTTT,CASSQDRGGNTIYF
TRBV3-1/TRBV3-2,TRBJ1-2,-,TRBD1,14,TGTGCCAGCAGCCAGGGACAGGGCTCATGGGGCTACACCTTC,CASSQGQGSWGYTF
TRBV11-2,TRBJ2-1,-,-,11,TGTGCCAGCAGCTTGGACTCGCTCCCGGTCTTC,CASSLDSLPVF